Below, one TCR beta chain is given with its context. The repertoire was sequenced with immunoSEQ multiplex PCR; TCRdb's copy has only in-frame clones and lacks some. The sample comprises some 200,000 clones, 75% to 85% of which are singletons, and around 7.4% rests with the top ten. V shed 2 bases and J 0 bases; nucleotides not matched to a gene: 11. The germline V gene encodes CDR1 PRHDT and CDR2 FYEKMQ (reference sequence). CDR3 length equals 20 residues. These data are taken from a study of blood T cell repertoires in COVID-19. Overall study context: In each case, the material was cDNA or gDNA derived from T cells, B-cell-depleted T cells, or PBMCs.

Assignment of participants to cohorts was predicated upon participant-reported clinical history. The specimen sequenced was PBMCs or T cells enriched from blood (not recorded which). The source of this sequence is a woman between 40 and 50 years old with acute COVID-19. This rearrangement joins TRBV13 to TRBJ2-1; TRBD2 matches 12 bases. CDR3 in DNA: TGTGCCAGCAGCTTATACGTCAGGACTAGCGGGAAAAGCTCCTACAATGAGCAGTTCTTC. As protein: CASSLYVRTSGKSSYNEQFF.